This TCR beta chain was identified in a study of cytomegalovirus exposure and HLA in healthy donors. The germline V gene has CDR1 SGHAT and CDR2 FQNNGV. Between the trimmed V and J ends, which lost 0 bases and 5 bases, there was a span of 9 bases. The CDR3 runs to 14 residues. The data were produced by immunoSEQ multiplex PCR, yet TCRdb's version contains in-frame clones alone and is incomplete. The table shows around 91,000 clones, with over 85% occurring only once. Sequencing input: PBMCs. The chain recombines TRBV11-2 with TRBJ2-3; weak D call: TRBD1 (6 bases). This receptor was obtained from a woman aged 30 to 39 in good health and CMV-seropositive. CDR3 loop: CASSLEIGGDTQYF. The DNA of the CDR3 is TGTGCCAGCAGCTTAGAAATAGGGGGAGATACGCAGTATTTT.